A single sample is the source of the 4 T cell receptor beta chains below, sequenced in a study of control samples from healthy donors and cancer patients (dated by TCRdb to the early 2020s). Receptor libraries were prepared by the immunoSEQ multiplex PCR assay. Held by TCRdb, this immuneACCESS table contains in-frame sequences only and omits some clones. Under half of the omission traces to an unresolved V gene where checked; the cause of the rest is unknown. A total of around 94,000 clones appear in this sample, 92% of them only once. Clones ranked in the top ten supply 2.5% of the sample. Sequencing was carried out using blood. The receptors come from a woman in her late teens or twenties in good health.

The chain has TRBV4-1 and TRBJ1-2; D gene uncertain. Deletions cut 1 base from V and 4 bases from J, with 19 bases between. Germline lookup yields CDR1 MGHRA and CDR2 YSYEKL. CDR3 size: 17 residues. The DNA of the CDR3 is TGCGCCAGCAGCCAAGCCGATAACTGGGGTTTAATCTATGGCTACACCTTC. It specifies CASSQADNWGLIYGYTF.

CDR3 sequence: CASSNREHEKLFF. CDR3 in DNA: TGTGCCAGCAGCAACCGGGAGCATGAAAAACTGTTTTTT. V gene TRBV21-1 combines with J gene TRBJ1-4. TRBV21-1 has pseudogene status. This CDR3 region has 13 residues.

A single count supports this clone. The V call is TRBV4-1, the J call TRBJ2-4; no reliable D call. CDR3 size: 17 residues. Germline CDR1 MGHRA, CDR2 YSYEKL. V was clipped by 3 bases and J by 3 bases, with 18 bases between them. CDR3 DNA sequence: TGCGCCAGCAGCCAGTCCGAACTACCCTTGATCAAAAACATTCAGTACTTC. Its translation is CASSQSELPLIKNIQYF.

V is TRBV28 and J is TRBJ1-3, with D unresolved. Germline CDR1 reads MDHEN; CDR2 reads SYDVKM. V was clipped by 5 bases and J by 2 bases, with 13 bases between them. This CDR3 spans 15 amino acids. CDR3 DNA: TGTGCCAGCAGTATCCTCCCCGGGGCTGGAAACACCATATATTTT. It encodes CASSILPGAGNTIYF.